This entry lists 20 T cell receptor beta chains sequenced from one sample in a study of shared clonotypes between healthy human individuals. Sequencing was performed with immunoSEQ multiplex PCR; in TCRdb, only in-frame clones are kept and a portion is missing. The sample has 650,000 to 700,000 clones; roughly 91% are singletons. Sample: memory CD8+ T cells from PBMCs. Subset: CD45RO+ cells pooled with CCR7-negative TemRA cells. The source is a man aged 18 to 29 in good health. Some clones in this sample may be carry-over from other donors' samples.

J is TRBJ2-5 and V is TRBV11-2; no reliable D call. The length of the CDR3 is 14 residues. Germline V gene sequence: CDR1 SGHAT, CDR2 FQNNGV. V was cut by 3 bases and J by 2 bases, with 10 bases left in between. CDR3 coding DNA: TGTGCCAGCAGCTTTGTCTTAGATCAAGAGACCCAGTACTTC. Encoded protein: CASSFVLDQETQYF.

This rearrangement joins TRBV5-1 to TRBJ1-4; D may be TRBD1 (5 bases). The CDR3 extends over 14 amino acids. V lost 2 bases and J 7 bases, leaving 12 bases between the germline ends. From germline, CDR1 is SGHRS and CDR2 YFSETQ. CDR3 residues: CASSFQGGREKLFF. The CDR3 DNA follows: TGCGCCAGCAGCTTCCAGGGTGGGCGTGAAAAACTGTTTTTT.

The chain has TRBV6-1 and TRBJ2-7; D is undetermined. V shed 4 bases and J shed 1 base, with 8 bases lying between them. The CDR3 covers 13 residues. CDR1 is MNHNS and CDR2 is SASEGT in the germline V gene. The CDR3 protein is CASSVDISYEQYF. The CDR3 coding sequence is TGTGCCAGCAGTGTAGACATTTCCTACGAGCAGTACTTC.

V gene TRBV29-1 combines with J gene TRBJ2-7; D possibly corresponds to TRBD2 (7 bases). CDR3 length equals 15 residues. Germline CDR1 is SQVTM and CDR2 is ANQGSEA. V gave up 6 bases and J gave up 4 bases, with 22 bases separating them. This chain's CDR3 is CSVLQGGQVGYEQYF. As DNA, the CDR3 is TGCAGCGTCTTACAGGGAGGGCAAGTGGGGTACGAGCAGTACTTC.

V and J are TRBV29-1 and TRBJ2-7; D uncertain. Per germline, CDR1 SQVTM and CDR2 ANQGSEA. Trimming removed 2 bases at V and 4 bases at J, with 6 bases between. CDR3 length equals 11 residues. CDR3 loop: CSVESPYEQYF. For the CDR3, the DNA is TGCAGCGTTGAATCACCTTACGAGCAGTACTTC.

This clone turned up a few times. V is TRBV9 and J is TRBJ1-1; D gene ambiguous. Germline loops: CDR1 SGDLS, CDR2 YYNGEE. V was pared by 4 bases and J by 0 bases, with 7 bases between. This CDR3 is built from 13 residues. The CDR3 DNA reads TGTGCCAGCAGCCCAAGCTTGAACACTGAAGCTTTCTTT. Translation gives CASSPSLNTEAFF.

Comments on this clone: Other DNA sequences in the sample encode the same CDR3. This sequence joins TRBV30 and TRBJ2-7; a possible D gene is TRBD1 (5 bases). Germline values: CDR1 GTSNPN, CDR2 SVGIG (reference sequence). V lost 0 bases and J lost 2, with 8 bases in between. The CDR3 is 13 amino acids. This CDR3 reads CAWSVGRAYEQYF. CDR3 nucleotide sequence: TGTGCCTGGAGTGTAGGCAGGGCCTACGAGCAGTACTTC.

J is TRBJ1-1 and V is TRBV28; D gene uncertain. The V gene lost 2 bases and the J gene lost 5 bases, with 12 bases spanning the gap. There are 14 residues in the CDR3. Germline V gene data show CDR1 as MDHEN and CDR2 as SYDVKM. The CDR3 bases are TGTGCCAGCAGTTTAGCGGGGTCGGGAACTGAAGCTTTCTTT. This translates into CASSLAGSGTEAFF.

This chain uses TRBV29-1 with TRBJ1-5, with D possibly being TRBD1 (5 bases). CDR1 and CDR2 from the germline V gene are SQVTM and ANQGSEA. The V and J ends lost 7 bases and 5 bases respectively, with 12 bases between them. This CDR3 is built from 12 residues. DNA for the CDR3: TGCAGCGGGGGGAACTTAGATCAGCCCCAGCATTTT. Protein sequence: CSGGNLDQPQHF.

The V call is TRBV7-3, the J call TRBJ2-1, with 7 bases aligning to TRBD2. The CDR3 is 12 residues long. Trimming at V came to 5 bases and at J to 9 bases, leaving 4 bases not matched to a gene. CDR1 is SGHTA and CDR2 is FQGTGA in the germline V gene. CDR3 sequence (DNA): TGTGCCAGCAGCCCGGGGGGTGGTGAGCAGTTCTTC. It encodes CASSPGGGEQFF.

V gene TRBV19 combines with J gene TRBJ2-1; D is unclear. This CDR3 region has 13 residues. Germline CDR1 LNHDA, CDR2 SQIVND (reference sequence). V shed 7 bases and J shed 8 bases, with 15 bases lying between them. CDR3 loop: CASTRTPLDEQFF. In DNA form, the CDR3 reads TGTGCCAGTACCCGGACCCCCTTGGATGAGCAGTTCTTC.

The J gene is TRBJ1-1, the V gene TRBV2, with D hard to call. V lost 2 bases, J lost 0 bases, and 1 base lay in between. This CDR3 is 12 amino acids long. The germline V gene has CDR1 SNHLY and CDR2 FYNNEI. Written as DNA, the CDR3 is TGTGCCAGCAGTGAACTGAACACTGAAGCTTTCTTT. It yields the protein CASSELNTEAFF. The full variable domain, with the rest looked up from reference TRBV2 and TRBJ1-1, is EPEVTQTPSHQVTQMGQEVILRCVPISNHLYFYWYRQILGQKVEFLVSFYNNEISEKSEIFDDQFSVERPDGSNFTLKIRSTKLEDSAMYFCASSELNTEAFFGQGTRLTVV.

This clone was recorded only once. The J gene is TRBJ1-1, the V gene TRBV5-1, with D possibly being TRBD1 (5 bases). Germline values: CDR1 SGHRS, CDR2 YFSETQ. Trimming left V 4 bases short and J 3 bases short, with 16 bases between. The CDR3 runs to 15 residues. CDR3 DNA sequence: TGCGCCAGCAGCGGTCTGGACCAAGGGGACACTGAAGCTTTCTTT. Amino acids: CASSGLDQGDTEAFF.

The rearrangement joins TRBV28 to TRBJ2-7; TRBD1 matches at 7 bases. Germline trimming cut 8 bases from V and 3 bases from J; bases unmatched to any gene: 13. The CDR3 runs 15 residues. Germline V gives CDR1 MDHEN, CDR2 SYDVKM. Here the CDR3 DNA reads TGTGCCAGCCAAGGCCGACAACAGGGGATCTACGAGCAGTACTTC. Its translation: CASQGRQQGIYEQYF.

The chain carries TRBV7-9 and TRBJ2-2, with a tentative D call TRBD1 (6 bases). Germline values: CDR1 SEHNR, CDR2 FQNEAQ (reference sequence). V lost 8 bases to trimming and J lost 6 bases, with 16 bases between them. The CDR3 is 14 residues long. In DNA, the CDR3 is TGTGCCAGCCCGGGACATGGAGGCGCCGGGGAGCTGTTTTTT. Amino acids: CASPGHGGAGELFF.

The chain employs TRBV28 and TRBJ2-5, with D maybe TRBD2 (6 bases). Germline assignment: CDR1 MDHEN and CDR2 SYDVKM. With 4 bases removed from V and 5 bases from J, the gap between germline ends came to 11 bases. This CDR3 is built from 13 residues. The CDR3: CASSWALAETQYF. DNA for the CDR3: TGTGCCAGCAGTTGGGCCCTAGCGGAGACCCAGTACTTC.

This chain joins TRBV4-1 and TRBJ1-4; D gene ambiguous. V lost 0 bases to trimming and J lost 4 bases, with 12 bases between them. Germline V gene data show CDR1 as MGHRA and CDR2 as YSYEKL. CDR3 length equals 16 residues. DNA for the CDR3: TGCGCCAGCAGCCAAGAGACCCCAGGAATTAATGAAAAACTGTTTTTT. It encodes CASSQETPGINEKLFF.

This chain links TRBV5-1 with TRBJ2-1; 9 bases are a match to TRBD1. The ends lost 4 bases at V and 6 bases at J; junction bases unmatched: 8. The CDR3 has 15 residues. Germline CDR1 and CDR2: SGHRS and YFSETQ. CDR3 sequence (DNA): TGCGCCAGCAGCAGAGGGACAGGGTTTGGCAATGAGCAGTTCTTC. Translating gives CASSRGTGFGNEQFF.

The V call is TRBV13, the J call TRBJ1-1; no clear D gene. Between the trimmed V and J ends, which lost 3 bases and 6 bases, there was a span of 14 bases. The germline CDR1 and CDR2 sequences are PRHDT and FYEKMQ (reference sequence). The CDR3 totals 14 residues. In DNA form, the CDR3 reads TGTGCCAGCAGCTTCCCTCCGAGCCAAGCTGAAGCTTTCTTT. It yields the protein CASSFPPSQAEAFF.

This rearrangement joins TRBV12-2 to TRBJ2-7; the table's D call TRBD2 went unverified against the DNA. TRBV12-2 is classified as a pseudogene. This CDR3 contains 14 residues. The CDR3 DNA is TGTGCAAGTCCCCTAGCCGGGGGCTCCTACGAGCAGTACTTC. This sequence encodes CASPLAGGSYEQYF.